This TCR beta chain was obtained from a study of control samples from healthy donors and cancer patients (dated by TCRdb to the early 2020s). As to this clone: This receptor's antigen is unknown. No base qualities exist here, and no much larger clone lies one base off it.

Reading from cysteine to phenylalanine, the CDR3 counts 9 amino acids. The CDR3 DNA has 27 bases and is translated from base 1. V loses 11 bases, J loses 6 bases, and the germline ends lie 5 bases apart. The library relied on the immunoSEQ multiplex PCR assay. TCRdb stores this immuneACCESS table with in-frame sequences only. Part of the clones is absent; in the studies checked, under half of the shortfall reflects unresolved V genes, and no reason is known for the rest. This sample gives over 100,000 clones in total; approximately 90% of them show up just once. The ten largest make up 4.4% of the sample.

The sequence joins TRBV23-1 to TRBJ1-5, with the D gene uncertain. TRBV23-1 is an ORF for which the function is uncertain. This receptor was taken from a human donor in good health. The donor label of this sample is uncertain. The source material was blood. Here is the DNA: TGCGCCCCCACTCAGCCCCAGCATTTT. Translated, this gives CAPTQPQHF.